This paragraph covers one T cell receptor (beta chain) sequence. Antigen unknown. This sample was included in a study of cytomegalovirus exposure and HLA in healthy donors. In the PCR, 60 Vbeta and 13 Jbeta primers were used. Sequencing used immunoSEQ multiplex PCR; TCRdb keeps in-frame clones, though not all of them. The sample yields around 150,000 clones, around 60% seen once. Notes on the study in general: Researchers reported from a later analysis that most CMV-associated TCR beta chains appeared HLA-restricted. Presence/absence analyses treated sequencing depth as roughly uniform across donors. Accurate prediction of HLA-A and HLA-B alleles (for most subjects) was reportedly achieved from TCR beta sequences. A later analysis reportedly found fewer N-insertions in an Asian-associated ancestry cluster than the approximately 700-donor mean.

The clonotype comes from a woman aged 55-70 years in good health and CMV-seropositive. The sequencing input was PBMCs.

The CDR3: CSVPDSPYGYTF. The DNA of the CDR3 is TGCAGCGTTCCGGACAGCCCCTATGGCTACACCTTC. This chain uses TRBV29-1 with TRBJ1-2; tentative D call: TRBD1 (6 bases). V was clipped by 5 bases and J by 4 bases, with 11 bases between them. The CDR3 loop spans 12 amino acids. The germline gives CDR1 SQVTM, CDR2 ANQGSEA.